Detailed here is one TCR beta chain. The antigen is unknown. Generated by immunoSEQ multiplex PCR, the TCRdb table keeps only in-frame clones and is missing some. The sample has about 94,000 clones, 70% to 90% seen once; the top ten hold about 6%. Collection occurred without any documented infections or immune events in donors. The sample comes from a study of identifying expanded T cells in peripheral blood. Study results and limitations: Variance in clone template counts between approximately 2-week samples significantly increased with total template count across all healthy donors.

Germline CDR1 MNHNY, CDR2 SVGAGI (reference sequence). This CDR3 has 14 residues. The trim removed 7 bases at V and 5 bases at J, leaving 8 bases unmatched. The V call is TRBV6-6, the J call TRBJ1-1; 9 positions agree with TRBD1. The sequencing sample was made of blood. This receptor was taken from a person aged 18-70 years in good health. The CDR3 DNA sequence: TGTGCCAGCAATACAGGGGGCACGGGGACTGAAGCTTTCTTT. Translation: CASNTGGTGTEAFF.